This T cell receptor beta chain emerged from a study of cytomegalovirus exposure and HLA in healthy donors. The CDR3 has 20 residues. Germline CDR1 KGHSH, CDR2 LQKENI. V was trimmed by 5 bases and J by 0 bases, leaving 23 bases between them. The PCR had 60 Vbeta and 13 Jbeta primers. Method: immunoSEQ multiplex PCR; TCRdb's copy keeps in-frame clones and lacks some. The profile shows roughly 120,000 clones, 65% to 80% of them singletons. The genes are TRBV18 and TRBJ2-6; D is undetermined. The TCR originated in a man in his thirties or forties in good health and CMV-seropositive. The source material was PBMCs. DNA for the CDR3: TGTGCCAGCTCAGTTGTACCGGGTCGTTCAGTCCGCTCTGGGGCCAACGTCCTGACTTTC. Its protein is CASSVVPGRSVRSGANVLTF.